This T cell receptor (beta chain) was sequenced during a study of shared clonotypes between healthy human individuals. Overall study results and limits: Clonotypes that were shared across four donors made up roughly 5% of naive CD4 clonotypes.

The authors loaded around 200 ng DNA, about 30,000 T cell genomes, into sorted-subset replicate PCRs. In the authors' methods: Junction-only immunoSEQ data arrived without quality scores, meaning filtering differed. Here immunoSEQ multiplex PCR was the method, and the copy in TCRdb shows in-frame clones only, minus some. D and trimming come from the DNA, and the V and J calls and clone size come from that table. The repertoire holds millions of clones, with 90% to 95% as singletons. Germline CDR1 is KGHSH and CDR2 is LQKENI. Deletions cut 6 bases from V and 0 bases from J, with 11 bases between. This CDR3 has 15 amino acids. Points on this clone: Antigen: not known. This CDR3 is also generated by other DNA sequences in the sample.

The healthy adult donors were HIV-negative and reported no recent acute infections or vaccinations. This TCR came from a man aged 18 to 30 in good health. The sample taken for sequencing was naive CD4+ T cells sorted from blood. This sample's subset: CD45RA+ positively selected. The chain joins TRBV18 to TRBJ2-2; possibly TRBD2 for D (6 bases). The CDR3 DNA sequence: TGTGCCAGCTCCCCGGGACTTACGAACACCGGGGAGCTGTTTTTT. Translating gives CASSPGLTNTGELFF.